Here is one T cell receptor (beta chain) with its context. Its antigen is undetermined. When the RNA was reverse transcribed, random hexamers were used with an input of about 0.5 to 1 ug. TCRdb ran MiXCR on the immunoSEQ multiplex PCR reads and lists one entry per CDR3 protein. The repertoire holds some 110,000 distinct CDR3 sequences, approximately 93% seen once, with about 0.096% in the top ten. This sample was taken from a study of CD8 T cells in Susac syndrome. Overall study results and limits: It was acknowledged by the study that relatively few individuals were included in its TCR sequencing and HLA analysis.

The ends were cut back, 6 bases at V and 0 bases at J, with 13 bases in the middle. Germline V gives CDR1 KGHDR, CDR2 SFDVKD. There are 15 residues in the CDR3. TEMRA cells were FACS-enriched and CD8+ and CD4+ T cells negatively isolated. Sequencing used CD4+ T cells from PBMCs. The V and J genes are TRBV24-1 and TRBJ1-1, with D hard to call. This clonotype was obtained from a human donor with multiple sclerosis. The CDR3 sequence: CATSKADRMNTEAFF. For the CDR3, the DNA is TGTGCCACCAGTAAGGCAGACCGTATGAACACTGAAGCTTTCTTT.